The 25 T cell receptor beta chains below were found in one sample sequenced in a study of blood T cells in healthy people across ages. Through a sample-barcoded 5' primer and a J-beta primer mix, a second PCR was run for roughly 7 to 11 cycles. MiXCR, run by TCRdb on the 5' RACE reads, gives a single entry per CDR3 protein. The sample includes approximately 400,000 distinct CDR3 sequences, about 52% seen only once; the top ten take roughly 51%. The sequencing sample was made of blood. These receptors all stem from a man in his 60s in good health.

This clonotype was observed a few times. The chain has TRBV20-1 and TRBJ2-4; D perhaps matches TRBD1 (6 bases). Judging by the DNA end, TRBJ2-7 fits better; the J call may be wrong. The length of the CDR3 is 11 residues. The germline V gene has CDR1 DFQATT and CDR2 SNEGSKA (reference sequence). The CDR3 DNA is TGCAGTGCGTTCGGACAGAACGAGCAGTACTTC. Amino acid sequence: CSAFGQNEQYF.

The chain joins TRBV29-1 to TRBJ2-2; possible D gene TRBD2, 6 bases. Trimming cost V 7 bases and J 4 bases, with 13 bases left between them. The CDR3 extends over 13 amino acids. Germline CDR1 reads SQVTM; CDR2 reads ANQGSEA. CDR3 loop: CSGSEGGTGELFF. The CDR3 DNA follows: TGCAGCGGATCGGAGGGAGGCACCGGGGAGCTGTTTTTT.

This clonotype has a handful of counts. The chain couples TRBV18 to TRBJ2-1; a weak D match, TRBD1 (6 bases). Trimming removed 2 bases from V and 6 bases from J, with 11 bases in between. CDR1 is KGHSH and CDR2 is LQKENI in the germline V gene. There are 14 residues in the CDR3. CDR3 nucleotide sequence: TGTGCCAGCTCACCAAACAGGGAGAGCAATGAGCAGTTCTTC. Translated, it gives CASSPNRESNEQFF.

Only a few counts were recorded for this clonotype. The gene calls are TRBV29-1 and TRBJ2-3; TRBD1 agrees at 9 bases. Germline V gene sequence: CDR1 SQVTM, CDR2 ANQGSEA. V dropped 8 bases and J dropped 2; count of bases not matched to a gene: 5. The CDR3 loop spans 13 amino acids. CDR3 DNA sequence: TGCAGCTCACAGGGGGCTGTCACAGATACGCAGTATTTT. It encodes CSSQGAVTDTQYF.

The chain combines TRBV30 with TRBJ2-1; 9 bases are a match to TRBD2. Germline lookup yields CDR1 GTSNPN and CDR2 SVGIG (reference sequence). The CDR3 covers 14 residues. V lost 3 bases, J lost 5 bases, and 5 bases stayed unmatched. Here the CDR3 reads CAWSPVAGDNEQFF. CDR3 coding DNA: TGTGCCTGGAGCCCGGTAGCGGGAGACAATGAGCAGTTCTTC. The entire variable domain, with the rest obtained from reference TRBV30 and TRBJ2-1, is as follows: SQTIHQWPATLVQPVGSPLSLECTVEGTSNPNLYWYRQAAGRGLQLLFYSVGIGQISSEVPQNLSASRPQDRQFILSSKKLLLSDSGFYLCAWSPVAGDNEQFFGPGTRLTVL.

The chain recombines TRBV7-2 with TRBJ2-7; D remains unclear. CDR1 and CDR2 (germline): SGHTA, FQGNSA. CDR3 size: 13 residues. V was cut by 5 bases and J by 4 bases, with 12 bases left in between. CDR3 coding DNA: TGTGCCAGCAGCCGCCCCTTAGTATACGAGCAGTACTTC. Its protein is CASSRPLVYEQYF.

The chain links TRBV20-1 to TRBJ2-3; D not resolved. This CDR3 is 11 amino acids long. The germline gives CDR1 DFQATT, CDR2 SNEGSKA (reference sequence). V was clipped by 2 bases and J by 5 bases, with 5 bases between them. CDR3 bases: TGCAGTGCTAGATCTGGAGATACGCAGTATTTT. Its translation: CSARSGDTQYF.

As for this clonotype: With a much larger clone just one base away, this may be a read error. The chain combines TRBV6-5 with TRBJ1-4, with TRBD1 as a possible D gene (5 bases). There are 15 residues in the CDR3. Looked up from germline, CDR1 is MNHEY and CDR2 is SVGAGI. Trimming left V 0 bases short and J 8 bases short, with 13 bases between. The CDR3 region is CASSYSWGGGEKLFF. The CDR3 coding sequence is TGTGCCAGCAGTTACTCGTGGGGGGGAGGGGAAAAACTGTTTTTT.

The chain recombines TRBV7-3 with TRBJ1-2, with D tentatively TRBD1 (5 bases). V was pared by 4 bases and J by 3 bases, with 9 bases between. The CDR3 length is 13 residues. Germline V gene lookup returns CDR1 SGHTA and CDR2 FQGTGA. The DNA of the CDR3 is TGTGCCAGCAGCTCCGAGGGGTACTATGGCTACACCTTC. Its protein is CASSSEGYYGYTF.

As regards this clonotype: Germline and junction disagree at one end, which may indicate a read error. V usage is TRBV28 and J usage is TRBJ2-5, with TRBD2 matching 7 bases. The CDR3 runs to 13 residues. The germline V gene encodes CDR1 MDHEN and CDR2 SYDVKM. CDR3 nucleotide sequence: TGTGCCTGCAGTTTAAGGGAGGGAGAGACCCAGTACTTC. The encoded protein is CACSLREGETQYF.

CDR3 sequence: CASSLDHRGSEAFF. Here the CDR3 DNA reads TGTGCCAGCAGCTTAGACCACAGGGGTAGTGAAGCTTTCTTT. The V gene is TRBV7-2, the J gene TRBJ1-1; TRBD1 matches 7 bases. The germline V gene has CDR1 SGHTA and CDR2 FQGNSA. Trimming removed 1 base from V and 7 bases from J; junction bases left unmatched: 6. The CDR3 covers 14 residues.

In this sample, this clonotype turned up a few times. CDR3 amino acids: CASSPRSQETQYF. The CDR3 DNA is TGTGCCAGCAGCCCCCGGTCCCAAGAGACCCAGTACTTC. The rearrangement joins TRBV3-1 to TRBJ2-5; D gene ambiguous. V was cut by 4 bases and J by 1 base, with 7 bases left in between. CDR1 is LGHDT, CDR2 YNNKEL, per germline (reference sequence). There are 13 residues in the CDR3.

This clonotype has a count of ten or more. A read error is possible here, since a much larger clone lies one base away. This rearrangement joins TRBV6-5 to TRBJ2-5, with no clear D. This CDR3 is built from 14 residues. The germline V gene has CDR1 MNHEY and CDR2 SVGAGI. The CDR3 protein is CASSDSRLQETQYF. CDR3 sequence (DNA): TGTGCCAGCAGTGACTCGAGGTTACAAGAGACCCAGTACTTC.

For this clonotype: A junction end diverges from the germline sequence, so it may reflect a read error. CDR3 sequence (DNA): TGTACCAGCACCGGTCCACTCACAGATGCGCAGTATTTT. Residues: CTSTGPLTDAQYF. V is TRBV27 and J is TRBJ2-3; D is uncertain. This CDR3 contains 13 residues. Germline V gene lookup returns CDR1 MNHEY and CDR2 SMNVEV (reference sequence).

V gene TRBV5-1 combines with J gene TRBJ2-3, with 7 bases lining up with TRBD2. The germline CDR1 and CDR2 sequences are SGHRS and YFSETQ. This CDR3 is 14 amino acids long. The V gene end was trimmed by 4 bases and the J gene end by 3 bases; junction bases not matched to a gene: 5. The CDR3 DNA reads as TGCGCCAGCAGCGTTGAACTAGCGACAGATACGCAGTATTTT. Translation: CASSVELATDTQYF.

The J gene is TRBJ2-3, the V gene TRBV20-1; TRBD2 aligns across 11 bases. The CDR3 runs to 16 residues. Germline V gene lookup returns CDR1 DFQATT and CDR2 SNEGSKA (reference sequence). J gave up 5 bases and V 6 bases, and 13 bases lay outside the gene matches. CDR3 protein: CSALVSGRARGDTQYF. The CDR3 bases are TGCAGTGCCCTCGTTAGCGGGAGGGCCCGTGGAGATACGCAGTATTTT.

This clonotype was counted many times. V usage is TRBV6-2 or TRBV6-3 and J usage is TRBJ1-2; D is ambiguous. The CDR3 extends over 12 amino acids. Between the trimmed V and J ends, which lost 5 bases and 4 bases, there was a span of 8 bases. Germline V gene sequence: CDR1 MNHEY, CDR2 SVGEGT. The DNA for the CDR3 is TGTGCCAGCAGTACGGGCCCCTATGGCTACACCTTC. Encoded protein: CASSTGPYGYTF.

This clonotype has ten or more counts. A much larger clone lies a single base off, so this may be a read error. V is TRBV27 and J is TRBJ1-2, with 7 bases identical to TRBD1. The V gene end was trimmed by 5 bases and the J gene end by 8 bases; junction bases not matched to a gene: 11. The CDR3 totals 14 residues. Germline V gene sequence: CDR1 MNHEY, CDR2 SMNVEV (reference sequence). This chain's CDR3 is CASSGDSGGEGYTF. As DNA, the CDR3 is TGTGCCAGCAGTGGGGACAGTGGGGGTGAAGGCTACACCTTC.

The rearrangement joins TRBV10-3 to TRBJ2-5, with 8 bases matching TRBD2. Germline V gives CDR1 ENHRY, CDR2 SYGVKD. The CDR3 consists of 12 residues. The trim removed 9 bases at V and 4 bases at J, leaving 4 bases unmatched. The CDR3 protein is CAIGAGVETQYF. The DNA of the CDR3 is TGTGCCATTGGAGCGGGAGTAGAGACCCAGTACTTC.

This chain joins TRBV20-1 and TRBJ2-4, with 7 positions matching TRBD2. The germline V gene has CDR1 DFQATT and CDR2 SNEGSKA (reference sequence). Trimming removed 5 bases from V and 0 bases from J; junction bases left unmatched: 1. The CDR3 has 13 amino acids. The CDR3 sequence: CSAERGAKNIQYF. The CDR3 DNA reads as TGCAGTGCTGAGCGGGGAGCCAAAAACATTCAGTACTTC.

This clonotype was detected many times. V usage is TRBV20-1 and J usage is TRBJ2-5; TRBD2 matches 15 bases. This CDR3 region has 16 residues. V lost 0 bases to trimming and J lost 4 bases; unmatched junction nucleotides: 3. The germline CDR1 and CDR2 sequences are DFQATT and SNEGSKA (reference sequence). In DNA, the CDR3 is TGCAGTGCTAGAGACGGACTAGCGGGGGGGCGAGAGACCCAGTACTTC. Its translation: CSARDGLAGGRETQYF.

The V and J genes are TRBV28 and TRBJ2-1, with 10 bases that match TRBD2. In germline, CDR1 is MDHEN, CDR2 SYDVKM. This CDR3 has 18 residues. V was clipped by 2 bases and J by 5 bases; unmatched bases: 12. The DNA of the CDR3 is TGTGCCAGCAGTTTAGTGGTACAAACTAGCGGGGTTAACAATGAGCAGTTCTTC. As protein: CASSLVVQTSGVNNEQFF.

The J gene is TRBJ2-5, the V gene TRBV20-1, with D hard to call. This CDR3 spans 14 amino acids. The V and J ends lost 1 base and 1 base respectively, with 10 bases between them. Germline CDR1 and CDR2: DFQATT and SNEGSKA (reference sequence). The DNA of the CDR3 is TGCAGTGCTAGAGCGGTCGTCCGCCAAGAGACCCAGTACTTC. Residues: CSARAVVRQETQYF.

The chain recombines TRBV6-5 with TRBJ2-3; 8 positions match TRBD2. This CDR3 contains 14 residues. CDR1 and CDR2 (germline): MNHEY, SVGAGI. V was pared by 8 bases and J by 2 bases, with 6 bases of the junction left unmatched. The CDR3 DNA reads as TGTGCCAGCGGGGCGGGAGGCCCCACAGATACGCAGTATTTT. It codes for CASGAGGPTDTQYF.

This chain joins TRBV28 and TRBJ1-2; TRBD1 agrees at 8 bases. Germline assignment: CDR1 MDHEN and CDR2 SYDVKM. This CDR3 has 15 amino acids. The ends lost 6 bases at V and 7 bases at J; junction bases unmatched: 13. The CDR3 region is CASSRGDRLRFGYTF. The CDR3 nucleotides are TGTGCCAGCAGCCGCGGGGACAGGTTAAGGTTTGGCTACACCTTC.